One and the same sample provided the 27 T cell receptor beta chains below, sequenced in a study of blood T cell repertoires in COVID-19. Method: immunoSEQ multiplex PCR; TCRdb's copy keeps in-frame clones and lacks some. The sample yields under 300,000 clones, roughly 85% seen once. Input material: peripheral blood. The receptors were sampled from a woman aged 45-59 years who had recovered from COVID-19.

CDR3 residues: CASSPRARGDESNYGYTF. In DNA form, the CDR3 reads TGTGCCAGTAGCCCTCGGGCCAGGGGGGATGAGAGTAACTATGGCTACACCTTC. This sequence joins TRBV19 and TRBJ1-2, with 7 nucleotides matching TRBD1. This CDR3 spans 18 amino acids. J lost 1 base, V lost 6 bases, and 17 bases had no gene match. Germline V lookup: CDR1 LNHDA, CDR2 SQIVND (reference sequence).

This chain joins TRBV27 and TRBJ1-2; D not certain. Trimming shortened V by 4 bases and J by 2 bases, and 8 bases separated the two germline ends. This CDR3 comprises 13 residues. Germline V gene lookup returns CDR1 MNHEY and CDR2 SMNVEV (reference sequence). DNA for the CDR3: TGTGCCAGCAGTTGGGCCACGAACTATGGCTACACCTTC. Its translation: CASSWATNYGYTF.

V is TRBV18 and J is TRBJ2-7; 10 bases line up with TRBD1. The V gene end was trimmed by 4 bases and the J gene end by 3 bases; junction bases not matched to a gene: 6. There are 15 residues in the CDR3. Germline loops: CDR1 KGHSH, CDR2 LQKENI. Written as DNA, the CDR3 is TGTGCCAGCTCACAGGGACAGGGGATCCTCTACGAGCAGTACTTC. Amino acid sequence: CASSQGQGILYEQYF.

The rearrangement joins TRBV5-1 to TRBJ1-3; D is possibly TRBD1 (6 bases). The germline V and J ends were trimmed by 0 bases and 4 bases, with 14 bases remaining between them. The CDR3 has 16 residues. Germline assignment: CDR1 SGHRS and CDR2 YFSETQ. The CDR3, as DNA: TGCGCCAGCAGCTTGGTGACAGGCCAGGCCGGAAACACCATATATTTT. Translated, it gives CASSLVTGQAGNTIYF.

The chain employs TRBV6-4 and TRBJ2-3; the D gene is possibly TRBD2 (6 bases). Trimming took 4 bases from V and 5 from J, leaving 10 bases between them. Germline loops: CDR1 MRHNA, CDR2 SNTAGT. The CDR3 has 13 amino acids. CDR3 in DNA: TGTGCCAGCAGTGTCGGCGGGGTAGATACGCAGTATTTT. Protein: CASSVGGVDTQYF.

This clone was observed a few times. This chain uses TRBV5-6 with TRBJ2-7, with 7 bases identical to TRBD2. Germline V CDR1 and CDR2: SGHDT, YYEEEE. Trimming cost V 0 bases and J 6 bases; bases outside gene matches: 3. CDR3 length: 13 residues. The CDR3 loop is CASSLGPGGEQYF. The CDR3 bases are TGTGCCAGCAGCTTGGGGCCGGGGGGCGAGCAGTACTTC.

This clone was seen a few times. This rearrangement joins TRBV4-2 to TRBJ1-5; D is uncertain. V gave up 0 bases and J gave up 4 bases, with 10 bases separating them. The CDR3 runs to 15 residues. CDR1 LGHNA and CDR2 YNFKEQ come from the germline V gene. The DNA of the CDR3 is TGTGCCAGCAGCCAAGATGGAGGGCGGAATCAGCCCCAGCATTTT. It translates to CASSQDGGRNQPQHF.

The chain couples TRBV7-9 to TRBJ1-6, with D unresolved. CDR3 size: 13 residues. The V and J ends lost 5 bases and 11 bases respectively, with 13 bases between them. Per the germline V gene, CDR1 is SEHNR and CDR2 is FQNEAQ (reference sequence). The CDR3 sequence is CASSQGREAPLHF. The CDR3 DNA follows: TGTGCCAGCAGCCAAGGACGGGAAGCACCCCTCCACTTT.

The chain combines TRBV27 with TRBJ1-1, with D unclear. Trimming left V 3 bases short and J 1 base short, with 9 bases between. CDR3 size: 14 residues. Per germline, CDR1 MNHEY and CDR2 SMNVEV (reference sequence). The DNA of the CDR3 is TGTGCCAGCAGTTTGCGGAATTCGAACACTGAAGCTTTCTTT. This sequence encodes CASSLRNSNTEAFF.

The gene calls are TRBV12-3 or TRBV12-4 and TRBJ2-7, with D perhaps TRBD1 (6 bases). The V gene lost 6 bases and the J gene lost 3 bases, with 12 bases spanning the gap. The CDR3 length is 13 residues. CDR3 sequence: CASRNGRGYEQYF. As DNA, the CDR3 is TGTGCCAGCAGAAACGGCAGGGGCTACGAGCAGTACTTC.

The V call is TRBV28, the J call TRBJ2-1, with 9 positions matching TRBD2. Germline loops: CDR1 MDHEN, CDR2 SYDVKM. The CDR3 extends over 14 amino acids. V shed 5 bases, J shed 7 bases, and the junction held 6 bases outside the gene matches. CDR3 bases: TGTGCCAGCAGTAGGCTAGCGGGAAGGAATGAGCAGTTCTTC. It specifies CASSRLAGRNEQFF.

The V and J genes are TRBV14 and TRBJ2-7; 11 bases are shared with TRBD1. Germline CDR1 SGHDN, CDR2 FVKESK. CDR3 length: 15 residues. V shed 4 bases, J shed 2 bases, and the junction held 4 bases outside the gene matches. CDR3 in DNA: TGTGCCAGCAGCCCGCCGGGACAGGGGGCCTACGAGCAGTACTTC. It codes for CASSPPGQGAYEQYF.

This clone was detected a few times. The rearrangement uses TRBV4-2 and TRBJ2-7; D perhaps matches TRBD1 (6 bases). V was shortened by 2 bases and J by 2 bases, with 10 bases between the two germline ends. The CDR3 has 14 amino acids. Germline CDR1 LGHNA, CDR2 YNFKEQ. The CDR3 here is CASSQPGTPYEQYF. CDR3 nucleotides: TGTGCCAGCAGCCAACCCGGGACACCCTACGAGCAGTACTTC.

This rearrangement joins TRBV10-3 to TRBJ1-2, with D possibly being TRBD1 (5 bases). The V gene's germline CDR1 is ENHRY and CDR2 SYGVKD. Trimming removed 5 bases from V and 2 bases from J, with 12 bases in between. This CDR3 has 14 residues. The CDR3 protein is CAISSRDPNYGYTF. DNA of the CDR3: TGTGCCATCAGTTCGCGGGACCCCAACTATGGCTACACCTTC.

This chain connects TRBV2 to TRBJ2-3; no clear D. The V gene lost 6 bases and the J gene lost 2 bases, with 15 bases spanning the gap. The germline CDR1 and CDR2 sequences are SNHLY and FYNNEI. CDR3 size: 15 residues. CDR3 protein: CASRKAAIPTDTQYF. DNA for the CDR3: TGTGCCAGCAGGAAAGCCGCCATTCCCACAGATACGCAGTATTTT.

V gene TRBV7-2 combines with J gene TRBJ1-2; 10 nucleotides line up with TRBD1. This CDR3 contains 17 residues. Germline V lookup: CDR1 SGHTA, CDR2 FQGNSA. V lost 5 bases, J lost 2 bases, and 11 bases stayed unmatched. As DNA, the CDR3 is TGTGCCAGCAGCCCTACCAATTTGGGACAGGGGAACTATGGCTACACCTTC. Amino acid sequence: CASSPTNLGQGNYGYTF.

The sample holds a few counts of this clone. The CDR3 spells CASSLGRGGAETQYF. In DNA form, the CDR3 reads TGTGCCAGCAGCTTAGGCCGGGGGGGAGCAGAGACCCAGTACTTC. The chain uses TRBV7-2 and TRBJ2-5, with 8 bases identical to TRBD2. The CDR3 covers 15 residues. CDR1 SGHTA and CDR2 FQGNSA come from the germline V gene. V lost 1 base to trimming and J lost 4 bases; unmatched junction nucleotides: 5.

This chain uses TRBV20-1 with TRBJ1-2; 7 bases match TRBD1. Germline V gene sequence: CDR1 DFQATT, CDR2 SNEGSKA (reference sequence). The CDR3 is made up of 13 amino acids. V lost 3 bases, J lost 6 bases, and 7 bases stayed unmatched. CDR3 in amino acids: CSASGVDRDGYTF. CDR3 nucleotides: TGCAGTGCTAGTGGTGTAGACAGGGATGGCTACACCTTC.

The CDR3 protein is CASSFGGALRGELFF. CDR3 DNA sequence: TGTGCCAGTAGTTTTGGGGGGGCACTGAGAGGGGAGCTGTTTTTT. The chain employs TRBV19 and TRBJ2-2; a possible D gene is TRBD2 (7 bases). Trimming pared 5 bases from V and 8 bases from J, leaving 18 bases between. The CDR3 totals 15 residues. Germline CDR1 is LNHDA and CDR2 is SQIVND (reference sequence).

The chain employs TRBV30 and TRBJ1-5; a possible D gene is TRBD1 (6 bases). Germline V gene lookup returns CDR1 GTSNPN and CDR2 SVGIG (reference sequence). V was shortened by 2 bases and J by 2 bases, with 10 bases between the two germline ends. The CDR3 totals 14 residues. Here the CDR3 DNA reads TGTGCCTGGAGTAAAGGGGGGGGCAATCAGCCCCAGCATTTT. It specifies CAWSKGGGNQPQHF.

This clone was picked up a small number of times. The chain links TRBV18 to TRBJ1-3; TRBD1 aligns across 10 bases. The ends lost 3 bases at V and 0 bases at J; junction bases unmatched: 8. Germline V gene lookup returns CDR1 KGHSH and CDR2 LQKENI. The length of the CDR3 is 18 residues. The CDR3: CASSPIPGQGSSGNTIYF. CDR3 nucleotides: TGTGCCAGCTCACCCATCCCGGGACAGGGGAGCTCTGGAAACACCATATATTTT.

The chain uses TRBV9 and TRBJ2-1, with 7 nucleotides matching TRBD2. After removal of 0 bases from V and 9 bases from J, the junction contained 12 bases not matched to a gene. The CDR3 runs 16 residues. The V gene's germline CDR1 is SGDLS and CDR2 YYNGEE. This CDR3 reads CASSVGPRGEGREQFF. CDR3 coding DNA: TGTGCCAGCAGCGTAGGCCCCCGCGGGGAGGGCCGTGAGCAGTTCTTC.

The chain employs TRBV14 and TRBJ2-5; D might be TRBD2 (6 bases). V lost 0 bases to trimming and J lost 2 bases, with 25 bases between them. Germline V gene lookup returns CDR1 SGHDN and CDR2 FVKESK. This CDR3 has 20 amino acids. CDR3 protein: CASSQDGPFGGRATQETQYF. DNA for the CDR3: TGTGCCAGCAGCCAAGATGGCCCCTTCGGAGGGCGGGCGACACAAGAGACCCAGTACTTC.

The rearrangement uses TRBV4-3 and TRBJ2-7, with TRBD1 as a possible D gene (6 bases). CDR1 and CDR2 from the germline V gene are LGHNA and YSLEER. This CDR3 region has 15 residues. Deletions cut 0 bases from V and 4 bases from J, with 13 bases between. CDR3 sequence reads: CASSQEVQGPYEQYF. CDR3 nucleotide sequence: TGCGCCAGCAGCCAAGAGGTCCAGGGGCCATACGAGCAGTACTTC.

This chain connects TRBV7-2 to TRBJ1-1; tentatively, D is TRBD1 (5 bases). V was cut by 5 bases and J by 0 bases, with 10 bases left in between. The germline V gene has CDR1 SGHTA and CDR2 FQGNSA. The CDR3 spans 14 residues. The CDR3 loop reads CASSVRAMNTEAFF. The CDR3 region has the DNA TGTGCCAGCAGCGTCAGGGCGATGAACACTGAAGCTTTCTTT.

The chain employs TRBV7-3 and TRBJ2-1, with D possibly matching TRBD2 (7 bases). The CDR3 runs to 15 residues. The germline V gene encodes CDR1 SGHTA and CDR2 FQGTGA. Trimming stripped 0 bases from V and 4 bases from J, with 10 bases between. The DNA of the CDR3 is TGTGCCAGCAGCTTAACCAGCGGGACATACAATGAGCAGTTCTTC. Its protein product is CASSLTSGTYNEQFF.

The chain employs TRBV6-6 and TRBJ1-3; possible D gene TRBD1, 5 bases. This CDR3 contains 14 residues. The V and J ends lost 4 bases and 0 bases respectively, with 7 bases between them. Germline V gives CDR1 MNHNY, CDR2 SVGAGI (reference sequence). The CDR3 DNA sequence: TGTGCCAGCAGTTGGGGGGACTCTGGAAACACCATATATTTT. Its translation is CASSWGDSGNTIYF.